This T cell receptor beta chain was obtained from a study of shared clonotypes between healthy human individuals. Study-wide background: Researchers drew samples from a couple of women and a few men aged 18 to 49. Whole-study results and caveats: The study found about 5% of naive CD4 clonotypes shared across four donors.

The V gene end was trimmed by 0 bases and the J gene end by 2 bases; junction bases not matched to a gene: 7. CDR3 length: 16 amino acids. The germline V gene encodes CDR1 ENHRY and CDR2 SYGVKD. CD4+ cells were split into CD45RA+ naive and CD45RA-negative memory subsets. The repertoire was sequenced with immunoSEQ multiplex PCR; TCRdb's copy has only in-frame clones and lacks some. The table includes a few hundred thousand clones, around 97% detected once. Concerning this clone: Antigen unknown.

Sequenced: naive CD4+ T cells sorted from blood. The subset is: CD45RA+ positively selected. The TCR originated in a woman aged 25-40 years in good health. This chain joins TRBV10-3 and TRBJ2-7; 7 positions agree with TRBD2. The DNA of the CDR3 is TGTGCCATCAGTGAGTCGGGACTATGGAACACCTACGAGCAGTACTTC. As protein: CAISESGLWNTYEQYF.